What follows are 23 T cell receptor beta chains derived from one specimen sequenced in a study of a mutant IDH1 vaccine in newly diagnosed glioma. The table came from immunoSEQ multiplex PCR; TCRdb's copy has only in-frame clones and leaves some out. Seen here are 23,000 or so clones, approximately 93% observed once, and the top ten hold more than 8.5%. The time point denotes: baseline, week 1 (first vaccination visit). Documented treatment: pre-vaccination baseline after standard-of-care therapy. The sample was PBMCs, taken from a glioma patient treated with radiotherapy, temozolomide or both. All receptors derive from a man aged 25 to 40 with glioma.

This clone was counted a few times. The V call is TRBV7-9, the J call TRBJ1-2; the D is unclear. Germline assignment: CDR1 SEHNR and CDR2 FQNEAQ (reference sequence). This CDR3 spans 15 amino acids. The V end was cut by 3 bases, the J end by 4 bases, with 15 bases between. The CDR3 reads CASSFSNTEFYGYTF. In DNA form, the CDR3 reads TGTGCCAGCAGCTTCTCCAATACGGAGTTCTATGGCTACACCTTC.

This chain joins TRBV19 and TRBJ2-2; D is undetermined. This CDR3 is 12 amino acids long. Trimming pared 8 bases from V and 3 bases from J, leaving 7 bases between. Germline CDR1 is LNHDA and CDR2 is SQIVND (reference sequence). The DNA of the CDR3 is TGTGCCAGTGAGGTGGACACCGGGGAGCTGTTTTTT. It codes for CASEVDTGELFF.

The V call is TRBV2, the J call TRBJ1-5, with D uncertain. Per germline, CDR1 SNHLY and CDR2 FYNNEI. The CDR3 length is 14 residues. V lost 5 bases to trimming and J lost 2 bases, with 10 bases between them. CDR3 amino acids: CASSSDGGNQPQHF. The CDR3 DNA reads TGTGCCAGCAGTTCGGATGGGGGCAATCAGCCCCAGCATTTT.

This sequence joins TRBV15 and TRBJ2-1, with TRBD2 matching 11 bases. The CDR3 contains 15 residues. CDR1 is LNHNV, CDR2 YYDKDF, per germline (reference sequence). Trimming cost V 2 bases and J 5 bases; bases outside gene matches: 2. The CDR3 DNA reads TGTGCCACCAGCAGATTTAGCGGGAGGGACAATGAGCAGTTCTTC. This encodes CATSRFSGRDNEQFF.

In this sample, this clone turned up once. The gene calls are TRBV9 and TRBJ1-1; 8 bases align to TRBD1. CDR1 and CDR2 from the germline V gene are SGDLS and YYNGEE. This CDR3 region has 17 residues. The J segment lost 1 base and the V segment lost 2 bases, leaving 10 bases of the junction unmatched. Written as DNA, the CDR3 is TGTGCCAGCAGCGTGGCGACAGGGGCCACGGCGAACACTGAAGCTTTCTTT. Translated, it gives CASSVATGATANTEAFF.

CDR3 in amino acids: CASSLERDRGSYEQYF. The CDR3 DNA reads TGTGCCAGCAGCCTAGAAAGGGACAGGGGATCCTACGAGCAGTACTTC. The genes are TRBV7-8 and TRBJ2-7, with 10 bases aligning to TRBD1. J was trimmed by 1 base and V by 5 bases; bases with no gene match: 8. CDR1 is SGHVS and CDR2 is FQNEAQ in the germline V gene. CDR3 length: 16 residues.

The sample holds one count of this clone. CDR3 in amino acids: CASSPARGREWEKLFF. The DNA for the CDR3 is TGTGCCAGCAGCCCGGCAAGGGGGCGCGAGTGGGAAAAACTGTTTTTT. J is TRBJ1-4 and V is TRBV27; 7 nucleotides line up with TRBD1. From germline, CDR1 is MNHEY and CDR2 SMNVEV (reference sequence). V lost 6 bases, J lost 8 bases, and 15 bases stayed unmatched. CDR3 length: 16 residues.

The chain uses TRBV7-8 and TRBJ2-7; the match to TRBD2 covers 10 bases. Trimming took 8 bases from V and 4 from J; bases not matched to a gene: 17. Germline V gene sequence: CDR1 SGHVS, CDR2 FQNEAQ. The CDR3 has 17 amino acids. The CDR3 is CASGERGPSGSNYEQYF. In nucleotides, the CDR3 is TGTGCCAGCGGCGAAAGGGGGCCTAGCGGGAGCAATTACGAGCAGTACTTC.

J is TRBJ1-3 and V is TRBV5-6; 10 bases match TRBD1. The length of the CDR3 is 16 residues. The germline gives CDR1 SGHDT, CDR2 YYEEEE. The V gene end was trimmed by 2 bases and the J gene end by 4 bases; junction bases not matched to a gene: 6. In DNA form, the CDR3 reads TGTGCCAGCAGCTTCCGACAGGGGGCTTACGGAAACACCATATATTTT. Encoded protein: CASSFRQGAYGNTIYF.

V is TRBV5-1 and J is TRBJ2-7; D possibly uses TRBD1 or TRBD2 (6 bases each). The V gene's germline CDR1 is SGHRS and CDR2 YFSETQ. The CDR3 runs 15 residues. Trimming cost V 0 bases and J 4 bases, with 14 bases left between them. This CDR3 is CASSLGAGTPYEQYF. The CDR3 DNA is TGCGCCAGCAGCTTGGGGGCGGGGACACCGTACGAGCAGTACTTC.

This chain links TRBV6-5 with TRBJ2-7; D is ambiguous. CDR1 and CDR2 (germline): MNHEY, SVGAGI. V was pared by 3 bases and J by 5 bases, with 5 bases between. CDR3 length equals 11 residues. The CDR3 DNA reads TGTGCCAGCAGTTATGCGAACGAGCAGTACTTC. Translating it yields CASSYANEQYF.

V and J are TRBV18 and TRBJ2-5, with unresolved D. V was clipped by 5 bases and J by 2 bases, with 18 bases between them. The CDR3 runs to 16 residues. Germline lookup yields CDR1 KGHSH and CDR2 LQKENI. The CDR3 sequence is CASSMYTPSLQETQYF. CDR3 nucleotide sequence: TGTGCCAGCTCAATGTATACCCCTTCCTTGCAAGAGACCCAGTACTTC.

DNA of the CDR3: TGTGCCAGCAGCTTGGTCGGAGGGGGATATGAAGCTTTCTTT. It is translated as CASSLVGGGYEAFF. This rearrangement joins TRBV5-6 to TRBJ1-1, with D possibly being TRBD1 (6 bases). Trimming cost V 0 bases and J 7 bases, with 13 bases left between them. The CDR3 covers 14 residues. CDR1 and CDR2 from the germline V gene are SGHDT and YYEEEE.

The J gene is TRBJ2-7, the V gene TRBV11-1, with TRBD1 matching 10 bases. Unmatched junction bases numbered 5, after V lost 4 bases and J lost 2 bases. The CDR3 runs 15 residues. Germline CDR1 and CDR2: SGHAT and FQDESV (reference sequence). In DNA, the CDR3 is TGTGCCAGCAGCTACCGGGACAGGGGACCCTACGAGCAGTACTTC. Its translation is CASSYRDRGPYEQYF.

The rearrangement joins TRBV9 to TRBJ2-1; 8 bases map to TRBD2. J lost 2 bases, V lost 4 bases, and 5 bases had no gene match. This CDR3 is built from 15 residues. Germline CDR1 SGDLS, CDR2 YYNGEE. The CDR3 DNA sequence: TGTGCCAGCAGCCCCACTAGCGGCGCCTACAATGAGCAGTTCTTC. Its translation is CASSPTSGAYNEQFF.

The rearrangement links TRBV18 to TRBJ2-7; 10 bases fit TRBD2. Looked up from germline, CDR1 is KGHSH and CDR2 is LQKENI. The CDR3 length is 14 residues. Losses at the gene ends were 8 bases for V and 9 bases for J; bases not matched to a gene: 13. The CDR3 protein is CASTKTSSGSGQYF. For the CDR3, the DNA is TGTGCCAGCACAAAGACTTCTAGCGGGAGTGGGCAGTACTTC. The whole variable domain, filled in from reference TRBV18 and TRBJ2-7, reads NAGVMQNPRHLVRRRGQEARLRCSPMKGHSHVYWYRQLPEEGLKFMVYLQKENIIDESGMPKERFSAEFPKEGPSILRIQQVVRGDSAAYFCASTKTSSGSGQYFGPGTRLTVT.

This clone appeared a few times. The chain is built from TRBV6-5 and TRBJ1-1, with D possibly matching TRBD1 (6 bases). V was shortened by 6 bases and J by 3 bases, with 17 bases between the two germline ends. The CDR3 spans 15 residues. Germline V gene sequence: CDR1 MNHEY, CDR2 SVGAGI. CDR3 loop: CASRPGTLVDTEAFF. The CDR3 DNA reads as TGTGCCAGCAGGCCCGGGACACTGGTAGACACTGAAGCTTTCTTT.

The rearrangement uses TRBV2 and TRBJ1-2; no reliable D call. The CDR3 runs to 16 residues. V was shortened by 1 base and J by 0 bases, with 12 bases between the two germline ends. Germline assignment: CDR1 SNHLY and CDR2 FYNNEI. CDR3 coding DNA: TGTGCCAGCAGTGAAGGGCCGGCAAGGGCTAACTATGGCTACACCTTC. It specifies CASSEGPARANYGYTF.

The J gene is TRBJ1-2, the V gene TRBV5-4; TRBD1 is a possible D gene (5 bases). V was trimmed by 4 bases and J by 5 bases, leaving 24 bases between them. CDR3 length: 17 amino acids. The germline CDR1 and CDR2 sequences are SGHNT and YYREEE (reference sequence). The CDR3 loop is CASSPGTVFPFKYGYTF. The CDR3 bases are TGTGCCAGCAGCCCCGGGACCGTTTTCCCCTTTAAATATGGCTACACCTTC.

This rearrangement joins TRBV19 to TRBJ2-1, with 8 bases that match TRBD1. The V segment lost 6 bases and the J segment 9 bases; nucleotides outside the gene matches: 13. The CDR3 extends over 15 amino acids. Germline CDR1 is LNHDA and CDR2 is SQIVND (reference sequence). DNA of the CDR3: TGTGCCAGTAGGGACCCAGGGGGCCCGGCCAGTGAGCAGTTCTTC. As protein: CASRDPGGPASEQFF.

The chain is built from TRBV9 and TRBJ2-1; possible D gene TRBD1, 5 bases. The V end was cut by 2 bases, the J end by 10 bases, with 13 bases between. Germline values: CDR1 SGDLS, CDR2 YYNGEE. The length of the CDR3 is 13 residues. The chain's CDR3 is CASSVGSAGEQFF. CDR3 nucleotide sequence: TGTGCCAGCAGCGTGGGTTCCGCAGGGGAGCAGTTCTTC. Using reference TRBV9 and TRBJ2-1 for the parts outside the CDR3, the full variable domain is DSGVTQTPKHLITATGQRVTLRCSPRSGDLSVYWYQQSLDQGLQFLIQYYNGEERAKGNILERFSAQQFPDLHSELNLSSLELGDSALYFCASSVGSAGEQFFGPGTRLTVL.

The gene calls are TRBV7-2 and TRBJ1-1; perhaps TRBD1 as D (5 bases). This CDR3 has 17 amino acids. With 3 bases removed from V and 1 base from J, the gap between germline ends came to 18 bases. Per germline, CDR1 SGHTA and CDR2 FQGNSA. The CDR3 coding sequence is TGTGCCAGCAGCTTCTTGCGGGGGACCACCGCGAACACTGAAGCTTTCTTT. It translates to CASSFLRGTTANTEAFF.

The chain joins TRBV9 to TRBJ2-1; 7 positions match TRBD2. There are 15 residues in the CDR3. Germline V lookup: CDR1 SGDLS, CDR2 YYNGEE. The V and J ends lost 1 base and 2 bases, in that order; junction bases with no gene match: 3. CDR3 protein: CASSVRSGAYNEQFF. Written as DNA, the CDR3 is TGTGCCAGCAGCGTACGGAGCGGGGCCTACAATGAGCAGTTCTTC.